This TCR beta chain was documented in a study of T cells in Graves' hyperthyroidism and ophthalmopathy. J gave up 3 bases and V 0 bases, and 6 bases lay outside the gene matches. The germline CDR1 and CDR2 sequences are LGHNT and FRNRAP. The CDR3 runs 17 residues. Ophthalmopathy patients had Clinical Activity Score at least 3, NOSPECS grade at least 4, duration under 3 months. Exclusion of patients followed from uncontrolled infection, other autoimmune disease, pregnancy or lactation. From RNA transcripts, TCR beta CDR3 regions were amplified. Primed by the HTBI set, a first-round RT-PCR was run on the TCR CDR3. TCRdb ran MiXCR on the multiplex PCR reads and lists one entry per CDR3 protein. The repertoire has hundreds of thousands of distinct CDR3 sequences, about 20% of them found once; the top ten carry 40% to 50%.

This receptor was identified in a man aged 40-49 years with Graves' ophthalmopathy. Sequenced sample: blood. The chain couples TRBV12-5 to TRBJ2-2; TRBD2 matches 8 bases. The CDR3 nucleotides are TGTGCTAGTGGTTTGGTATTGGGACTAGTCCACACCGGGGAGCTGTTTTTT. This sequence encodes CASGLVLGLVHTGELFF.